These 30 T cell receptor beta chains were all obtained from the same sample, sequenced in a study of a mutant IDH1 vaccine in newly diagnosed glioma. Antigen specificity for these receptors is unknown. Repertoires were generated with immunoSEQ multiplex PCR, while TCRdb's copy carries only in-frame clones and drops some. The sample lists about 60,000 clones, less than 90% occurring once. Indicated time point: week 35, safety follow-up. What each vaccine dose contained was 300 ug of mutant IDH1 20-mer peptide, accompanied by topical imiquimod. The specimen comprised PBMCs, sampled from a glioma patient whose treatment included an IDH1 peptide vaccine. The receptors were gathered from a man aged 25 to 45 with glioma.

The chain carries TRBV10-2 and TRBJ2-7; TRBD1 might be the D (6 bases). The germline V gene has CDR1 WSHSY and CDR2 SAAADI. Trimming left V 3 bases short and J 1 base short, with 7 bases between. The CDR3 consists of 13 residues. CDR3: CASSDGQSYEQYF. The CDR3 coding sequence is TGCGCCAGCAGTGATGGACAGTCCTACGAGCAGTACTTC.

This chain uses TRBV10-1 with TRBJ1-1; TRBD1 is a possible D gene (5 bases). Trimming took 2 bases from V and 4 from J, leaving 8 bases between them. This CDR3 has 13 residues. Germline values: CDR1 WNHNN, CDR2 SYGVQD (reference sequence). CDR3 sequence (DNA): TGCGCCAGCAGTGAGAGGGGTATCACTGAAGCTTTCTTT. Encoded protein: CASSERGITEAFF.

V usage is TRBV13 and J usage is TRBJ2-7, with D tentatively TRBD2 (5 bases). Germline-derived CDR1 and CDR2 are PRHDT and FYEKMQ (reference sequence). The CDR3 totals 14 residues. V was shortened by 8 bases and J by 2 bases, with 16 bases between the two germline ends. As DNA, the CDR3 is TGTGCCAGCTCGACGATAGGGAGAACCTACGAGCAGTACTTC. Amino acids: CASSTIGRTYEQYF. Drawing the rest from reference TRBV13 and TRBJ2-7, the complete variable domain is AAGVIQSPRHLIKEKRETATLKCYPIPRHDTVYWYQQGPGQDPQFLISFYEKMQSDKGSIPDRFSAQQFSDYHSELNMSSLELGDSALYFCASSTIGRTYEQYFGPGTRLTVT.

The chain combines TRBV5-1 with TRBJ2-3; either TRBD1 or TRBD2 may fit D (5 bases each). Deletions cut 3 bases from V and 0 bases from J, with 8 bases between. Germline V gene lookup returns CDR1 SGHRS and CDR2 YFSETQ. The CDR3 has 14 residues. The CDR3 DNA reads as TGCGCCAGCAGCTCGGGACCTAGCACAGATACGCAGTATTTT. It yields the protein CASSSGPSTDTQYF.

V gene TRBV4-2 combines with J gene TRBJ1-1, with D possibly matching TRBD1 (6 bases). CDR3 size: 15 residues. The V end was cut by 4 bases, the J end by 5 bases, with 17 bases between. In germline, CDR1 is LGHNA, CDR2 YNFKEQ. The CDR3 region has the DNA TGTGCCAGCAGCCCCTGGACAGATCGTAGTACTGAAGCTTTCTTT. Amino acids: CASSPWTDRSTEAFF.

The V and J genes are TRBV11-3 and TRBJ2-3; D remains unclear. CDR3 size: 15 residues. Between the trimmed V and J ends, which lost 1 base and 2 bases, there was a span of 10 bases. CDR1 is SGHNT and CDR2 is YENEEA in the germline V gene. The CDR3: CASSLGRLDTDTQYF. CDR3 nucleotide sequence: TGTGCCAGCAGCTTAGGGCGGCTGGACACAGATACGCAGTATTTT.

The gene calls are TRBV28 and TRBJ2-7, with TRBD1 matching over 7 bases. The germline V gene encodes CDR1 MDHEN and CDR2 SYDVKM. CDR3 length: 17 amino acids. V lost 6 bases and J lost 3; bases outside the gene matches: 17. The CDR3 loop reads CASRDQFSTGRVYEQYF. In nucleotides, the CDR3 is TGTGCCAGCAGGGACCAATTCTCGACAGGGAGAGTCTACGAGCAGTACTTC.

The gene calls are TRBV5-1 and TRBJ2-2, with D tentatively TRBD2 (5 bases). This CDR3 has 14 residues. V shed 4 bases and J shed 1 base, with 8 bases lying between them. Per the germline V gene, CDR1 is SGHRS and CDR2 is YFSETQ. In nucleotides, the CDR3 is TGCGCCAGCAGCGAGGGTCGGAACACCGGGGAGCTGTTTTTT. It yields the protein CASSEGRNTGELFF.

V is TRBV2 and J is TRBJ1-2, with TRBD1 identical over 9 bases. The CDR3 length is 13 residues. The germline CDR1 and CDR2 sequences are SNHLY and FYNNEI. With 7 bases clipped from V and 2 bases from J, the junction kept 2 bases outside the gene matches. The CDR3 DNA follows: TGTGCCAGCAAACAGGGGGCAAACTATGGCTACACCTTC. Translation gives CASKQGANYGYTF.

The genes are TRBV7-6 and TRBJ2-7; D remains ambiguous. Trimming left V 6 bases short and J 9 bases short, with 21 bases between. The CDR3 extends over 14 amino acids. Germline CDR1 SGHVS, CDR2 FNYEAQ. DNA of the CDR3: TGTGCCAGCAGTCAAAACAATTACGCTGATGGGCAGTACTTC. This sequence encodes CASSQNNYADGQYF.

The chain has TRBV13 and TRBJ2-5; 8 nucleotides agree with TRBD1. Germline-derived CDR1 and CDR2 are PRHDT and FYEKMQ (reference sequence). V shed 5 bases and J 5 bases; nucleotides not matched to a gene: 7. The CDR3 is 14 residues long. CDR3 DNA sequence: TGTGCCAGCAGCGTCAGGGGGCGCAGGGAGACCCAGTACTTC. Translation gives CASSVRGRRETQYF. Full variable domain (rest looked up from reference TRBV13 and TRBJ2-5): AAGVIQSPRHLIKEKRETATLKCYPIPRHDTVYWYQQGPGQDPQFLISFYEKMQSDKGSIPDRFSAQQFSDYHSELNMSSLELGDSALYFCASSVRGRRETQYFGPGTRLLVL.

V usage is TRBV6-1 and J usage is TRBJ1-3, with unresolved D. The CDR3 spans 15 residues. Germline V gives CDR1 MNHNS, CDR2 SASEGT. V gave up 6 bases and J gave up 1 base, with 13 bases separating them. The CDR3: CASSFGGVSGNTIYF. In DNA form, the CDR3 reads TGTGCCAGCAGCTTCGGTGGGGTGTCTGGAAACACCATATATTTT.

The chain combines TRBV7-2 with TRBJ1-5; possibly TRBD1 for D (5 bases). The CDR3 has 13 amino acids. Trimming took 4 bases from V and 7 from J, leaving 11 bases between them. The germline V gene has CDR1 SGHTA and CDR2 FQGNSA. CDR3 DNA: TGTGCCAGCAGCTCAGGGTTGGACCAGCCCCAGCATTTT. It encodes CASSSGLDQPQHF.

The chain is built from TRBV27 and TRBJ1-1, with 11 positions matching TRBD1. V shed 5 bases and J 0 bases; nucleotides not matched to a gene: 5. CDR3 length: 16 amino acids. The germline V gene has CDR1 MNHEY and CDR2 SMNVEV (reference sequence). The CDR3 sequence is CASSGRTGGMNTEAFF. The CDR3 DNA sequence: TGTGCCAGCAGTGGAAGGACAGGGGGCATGAACACTGAAGCTTTCTTT.

The sample holds one count of this clone. The rearrangement links TRBV27 to TRBJ1-5, with D possibly matching TRBD1 (5 bases). The germline V gene has CDR1 MNHEY and CDR2 SMNVEV (reference sequence). V lost 5 bases, J lost 8 bases, and 13 bases lay in between. The CDR3 length is 13 residues. The CDR3 DNA is TGTGCCAGCAGTCATTTAGTAGGGGAGCCCCAGCATTTT. It is translated as CASSHLVGEPQHF.

This rearrangement joins TRBV19 to TRBJ1-5; tentative D call: TRBD1 (5 bases). Trimming shortened V by 6 bases and J by 1 base, and 13 bases separated the two germline ends. In germline, CDR1 is LNHDA, CDR2 SQIVND (reference sequence). This CDR3 comprises 15 residues. The CDR3 coding sequence is TGTGCCAGTAGCCCACACGGGGGAAGCAATCAGCCCCAGCATTTT. Translating it yields CASSPHGGSNQPQHF.

This chain connects TRBV2 to TRBJ1-5, with TRBD1 matching over 9 bases. Germline CDR1 is SNHLY and CDR2 is FYNNEI. The CDR3 sequence is 14 residues long. V lost 4 bases to trimming and J lost 4 bases; unmatched junction nucleotides: 2. CDR3 bases: TGTGCCAGCAGTGGGGGACAGGGAAATCAGCCCCAGCATTTT. The encoded protein is CASSGGQGNQPQHF.

The chain joins TRBV5-1 to TRBJ2-1; D is unresolved. The CDR3 extends over 16 amino acids. The V and J ends lost 2 bases and 5 bases respectively, with 17 bases between them. Germline values: CDR1 SGHRS, CDR2 YFSETQ. The CDR3 coding sequence is TGCGCCAGCAGCTTAACCTTAGCCGCCCTTAACAATGAGCAGTTCTTC. Translated, it gives CASSLTLAALNNEQFF.

The chain is built from TRBV6-1 and TRBJ2-5; D possibly corresponds to TRBD2 (7 bases). V shed 0 bases and J shed 10 bases, with 15 bases lying between them. Germline V gene lookup returns CDR1 MNHNS and CDR2 SASEGT. The CDR3 runs 14 residues. This chain's CDR3 is CASSEAGGGRSQYF. The DNA for the CDR3 is TGTGCCAGCAGTGAAGCGGGAGGGGGGCGCAGCCAGTACTTC.

The J gene is TRBJ1-5, the V gene TRBV5-1; unclear D gene. The CDR3 covers 14 residues. The V end lost 4 bases, the J end lost 0 bases, and 8 bases lay between the germline ends. Per the germline V gene, CDR1 is SGHRS and CDR2 is YFSETQ. The chain's CDR3 is CASSRGDSNQPQHF. The CDR3 DNA is TGCGCCAGCAGCAGAGGAGATAGCAATCAGCCCCAGCATTTT.

This CDR3 is CASSIHRASGRTSDTQYF. CDR3 sequence (DNA): TGTGCCAGTAGTATTCACAGGGCCTCGGGTCGTACATCAGATACGCAGTATTTT. This chain joins TRBV19 and TRBJ2-3, with D maybe TRBD1 (6 bases). There are 18 residues in the CDR3. In germline, CDR1 is LNHDA, CDR2 SQIVND (reference sequence). Between the trimmed V and J ends, which lost 3 bases and 4 bases, there was a span of 23 bases.

V usage is TRBV9 and J usage is TRBJ2-1; D is perhaps TRBD1 or TRBD2 (6 bases each). Germline assignment: CDR1 SGDLS and CDR2 YYNGEE. This CDR3 has 14 residues. Trimming took 3 bases from V and 5 from J, leaving 12 bases between them. Here the CDR3 DNA reads TGTGCCAGCAGCGCAACGGGGGCCCACAATGAGCAGTTCTTC. Residues: CASSATGAHNEQFF.

This chain connects TRBV9 to TRBJ2-2; D remains ambiguous. Trimming took off 0 bases at V and 0 bases at J, with 6 bases between the two ends. This CDR3 is built from 15 residues. The germline gives CDR1 SGDLS, CDR2 YYNGEE. Here the CDR3 reads CASSVARPNTGELFF. Here the CDR3 DNA reads TGTGCCAGCAGCGTAGCTAGACCGAACACCGGGGAGCTGTTTTTT. The complete variable domain, with remaining parts taken from reference TRBV9 and TRBJ2-2, reads DSGVTQTPKHLITATGQRVTLRCSPRSGDLSVYWYQQSLDQGLQFLIQYYNGEERAKGNILERFSAQQFPDLHSELNLSSLELGDSALYFCASSVARPNTGELFFGEGSRLTVL.

The genes are TRBV5-4 and TRBJ1-6; 8 bases align to TRBD1. This CDR3 contains 14 residues. Germline V gene lookup returns CDR1 SGHNT and CDR2 YYREEE (reference sequence). The V and J ends lost 3 bases and 7 bases, in that order; junction bases with no gene match: 3. CDR3 bases: TGTGCCAGCAGCTCCGACAGGGGAAATTCACCCCTCCACTTT. Its protein is CASSSDRGNSPLHF.

This sequence joins TRBV7-9 and TRBJ1-2, with D unclear. V was shortened by 5 bases and J by 8 bases, with 12 bases between the two germline ends. CDR3 length: 12 amino acids. Germline CDR1 and CDR2: SEHNR and FQNEAQ (reference sequence). CDR3 bases: TGTGCCAGCAGCCCAAGGGTGGCAGGCTACACCTTC. The encoded protein is CASSPRVAGYTF.

The rearrangement joins TRBV5-5 to TRBJ1-1; the D is unclear. In germline, CDR1 is SGHKS, CDR2 YYEKEE (reference sequence). CDR3 length: 14 residues. The V end was cut by 2 bases, the J end by 6 bases, with 14 bases between. CDR3 loop: CASSLNPRSPEAFF. In DNA, the CDR3 is TGTGCCAGCAGCTTAAATCCCAGGAGTCCTGAAGCTTTCTTT.

The chain has TRBV4-2 and TRBJ2-5; TRBD2 aligns across 11 bases. The trim removed 4 bases at V and 4 bases at J, leaving 8 bases unmatched. Germline CDR1 and CDR2: LGHNA and YNFKEQ. This CDR3 spans 16 amino acids. The CDR3 bases are TGTGCCAGCAGCCCAGAACTAGCGGGGGCCTTAGAGACCCAGTACTTC. Amino acids: CASSPELAGALETQYF.

The rearrangement uses TRBV5-5 and TRBJ1-2; D uncertain. V lost 0 bases, J lost 5 bases, and 14 bases lay in between. CDR3 size: 15 residues. Germline V gene lookup returns CDR1 SGHKS and CDR2 YYEKEE (reference sequence). CDR3 nucleotides: TGTGCCAGCAGCTTGGAGGTTGTCTGGTCTTATGGCTACACCTTC. Residues: CASSLEVVWSYGYTF.

The chain joins TRBV5-1 to TRBJ2-5; TRBD2 aligns across 8 bases. V lost 2 bases and J lost 7; bases outside the gene matches: 13. The CDR3 covers 16 residues. CDR1 is SGHRS, CDR2 YFSETQ, per germline. This chain's CDR3 is CASSFLWAGGQLTQYF. The CDR3 bases are TGCGCCAGCAGCTTCCTGTGGGCGGGGGGCCAGTTGACCCAGTACTTC.

The V gene is TRBV5-6, the J gene TRBJ2-3; no reliable D call. The ends were cut back, 1 base at V and 5 bases at J, with 8 bases in the middle. CDR3 length equals 13 residues. Germline loops: CDR1 SGHDT, CDR2 YYEEEE. The CDR3 DNA sequence: TGTGCCAGCAGCTTGCTTCCGGAAGATACGCAGTATTTT. Encoded protein: CASSLLPEDTQYF.